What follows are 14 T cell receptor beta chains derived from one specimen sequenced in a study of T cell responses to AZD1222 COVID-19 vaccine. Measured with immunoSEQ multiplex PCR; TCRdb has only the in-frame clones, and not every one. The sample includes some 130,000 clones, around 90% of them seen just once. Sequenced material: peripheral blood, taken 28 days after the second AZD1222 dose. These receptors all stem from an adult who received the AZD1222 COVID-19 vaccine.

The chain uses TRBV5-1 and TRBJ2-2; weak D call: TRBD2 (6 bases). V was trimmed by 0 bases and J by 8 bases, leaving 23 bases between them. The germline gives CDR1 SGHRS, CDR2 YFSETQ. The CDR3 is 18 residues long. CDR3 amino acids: CASSLVRASEGLAGELFF. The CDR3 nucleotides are TGCGCCAGCAGCTTGGTGCGGGCTAGCGAGGGGCTGGCTGGGGAGCTGTTTTTT.

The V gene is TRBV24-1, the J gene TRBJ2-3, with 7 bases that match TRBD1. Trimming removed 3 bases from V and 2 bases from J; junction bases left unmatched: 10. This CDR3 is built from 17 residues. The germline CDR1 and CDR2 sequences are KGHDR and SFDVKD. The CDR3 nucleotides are TGTGCCACCAGTGATGTGGGTAGGGGGCTAAACACAGATACGCAGTATTTT. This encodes CATSDVGRGLNTDTQYF.

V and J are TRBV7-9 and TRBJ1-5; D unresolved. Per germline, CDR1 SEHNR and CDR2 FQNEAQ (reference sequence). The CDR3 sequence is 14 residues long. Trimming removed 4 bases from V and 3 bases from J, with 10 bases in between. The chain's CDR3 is CASSSDYFNQPQHF. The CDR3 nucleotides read TGTGCCAGCAGCTCGGACTACTTCAATCAGCCCCAGCATTTT.

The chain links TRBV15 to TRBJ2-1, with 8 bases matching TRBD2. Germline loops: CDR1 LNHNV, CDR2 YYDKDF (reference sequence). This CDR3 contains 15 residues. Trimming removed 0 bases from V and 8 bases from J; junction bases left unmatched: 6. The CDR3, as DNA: TGTGCCACCAGCAGAGAACAGCGGGAGTATGATGAGCAGTTCTTC. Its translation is CATSREQREYDEQFF.

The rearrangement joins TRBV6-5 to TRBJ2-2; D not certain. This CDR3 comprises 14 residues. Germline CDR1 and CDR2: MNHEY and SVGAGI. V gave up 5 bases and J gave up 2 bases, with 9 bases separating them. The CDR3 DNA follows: TGTGCCAGCAGTCGTCCGACTAACACCGGGGAGCTGTTTTTT. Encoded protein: CASSRPTNTGELFF.

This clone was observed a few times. The CDR3 sequence is CASERGLAGEDTQYF. The CDR3 DNA reads TGTGCCAGTGAGCGAGGGCTAGCGGGAGAAGATACGCAGTATTTT. The V and J genes are TRBV19 and TRBJ2-3; 10 bases agree with TRBD2. With V trimmed by 8 bases and J by 5 bases, 10 bases remained unmatched. CDR1 is LNHDA, CDR2 SQIVND, per germline (reference sequence). The CDR3 is made up of 15 amino acids.

The CDR3 loop is CASSLSRTGGELFF. The DNA of the CDR3 is TGTGCCAGCAGCTTGTCCCGGACAGGGGGGGAGCTGTTTTTT. This chain uses TRBV11-3 with TRBJ2-2, with 8 bases that match TRBD1. V shed 3 bases and J 8 bases; nucleotides not matched to a gene: 5. Germline CDR1 reads SGHNT; CDR2 reads YENEEA. The CDR3 spans 14 residues.

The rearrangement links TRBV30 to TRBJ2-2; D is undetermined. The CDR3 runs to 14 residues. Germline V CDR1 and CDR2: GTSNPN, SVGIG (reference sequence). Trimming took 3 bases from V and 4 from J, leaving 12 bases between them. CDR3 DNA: TGTGCCTGGAGAACTCTAACGGGCACCGGGGAGCTGTTTTTT. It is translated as CAWRTLTGTGELFF. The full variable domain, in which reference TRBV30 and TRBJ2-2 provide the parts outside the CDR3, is SQTIHQWPATLVQPVGSPLSLECTVEGTSNPNLYWYRQAAGRGLQLLFYSVGIGQISSEVPQNLSASRPQDRQFILSSKKLLLSDSGFYLCAWRTLTGTGELFFGEGSRLTVL.

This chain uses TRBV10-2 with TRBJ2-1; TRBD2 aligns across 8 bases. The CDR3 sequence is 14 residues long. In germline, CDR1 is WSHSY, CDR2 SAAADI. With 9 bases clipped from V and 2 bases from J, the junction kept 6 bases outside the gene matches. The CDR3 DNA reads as TGCGCCAGTGGCACTAGCGGCGCCTACAATGAGCAGTTCTTC. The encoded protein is CASGTSGAYNEQFF.

The DNA of the CDR3 is TGTGCCAGCAGCTTTCCGGGGCTGAACACTGAAGCTTTCTTT. It is translated as CASSFPGLNTEAFF. The V gene is TRBV11-2, the J gene TRBJ1-1; possible D gene TRBD1, 5 bases. Deletions cut 3 bases from V and 0 bases from J, with 8 bases between. This CDR3 contains 14 residues. Germline V gene sequence: CDR1 SGHAT, CDR2 FQNNGV.

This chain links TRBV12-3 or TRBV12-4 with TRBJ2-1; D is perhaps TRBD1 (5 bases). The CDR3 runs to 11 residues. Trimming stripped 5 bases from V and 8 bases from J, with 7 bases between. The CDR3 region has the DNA TGTGCCAGCAGTAGGGGTTATGAGCAGTTCTTC. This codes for CASSRGYEQFF.

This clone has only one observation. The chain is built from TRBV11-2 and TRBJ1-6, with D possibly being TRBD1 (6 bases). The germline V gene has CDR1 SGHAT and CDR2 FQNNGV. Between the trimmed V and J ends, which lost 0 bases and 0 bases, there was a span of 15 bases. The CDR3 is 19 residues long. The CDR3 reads CASSLDSFRGSSYNSPLHF. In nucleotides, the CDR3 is TGTGCCAGCAGCTTAGACTCCTTCAGGGGTAGCTCCTATAATTCACCCCTCCACTTT.

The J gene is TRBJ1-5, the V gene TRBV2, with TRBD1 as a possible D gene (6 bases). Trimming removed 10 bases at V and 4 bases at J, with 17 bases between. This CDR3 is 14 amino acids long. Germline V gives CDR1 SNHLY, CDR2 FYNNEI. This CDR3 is CATDDRQGNQPQHF. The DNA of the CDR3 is TGTGCCACCGATGACAGGCAGGGTAATCAGCCCCAGCATTTT.

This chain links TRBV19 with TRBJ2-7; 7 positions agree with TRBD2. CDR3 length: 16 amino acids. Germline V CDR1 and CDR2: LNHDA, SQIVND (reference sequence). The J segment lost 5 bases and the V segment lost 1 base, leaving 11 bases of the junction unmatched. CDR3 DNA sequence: TGTGCCAGTAGTATAGGTGGGACTACTGGAGTGGACGAGCAGTACTTC. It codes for CASSIGGTTGVDEQYF.